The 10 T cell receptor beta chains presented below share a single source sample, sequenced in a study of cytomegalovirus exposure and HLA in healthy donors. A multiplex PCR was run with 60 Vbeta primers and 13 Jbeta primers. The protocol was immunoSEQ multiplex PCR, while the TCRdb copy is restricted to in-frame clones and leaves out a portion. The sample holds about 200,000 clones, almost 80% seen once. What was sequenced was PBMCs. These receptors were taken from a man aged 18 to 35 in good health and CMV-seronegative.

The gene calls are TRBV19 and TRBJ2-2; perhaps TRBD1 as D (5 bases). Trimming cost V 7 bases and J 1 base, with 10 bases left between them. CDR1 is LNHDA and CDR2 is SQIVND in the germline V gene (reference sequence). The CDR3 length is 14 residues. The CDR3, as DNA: TGTGCCAGTACCGGGCAGGGGAACACCGGGGAGCTGTTTTTT. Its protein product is CASTGQGNTGELFF.

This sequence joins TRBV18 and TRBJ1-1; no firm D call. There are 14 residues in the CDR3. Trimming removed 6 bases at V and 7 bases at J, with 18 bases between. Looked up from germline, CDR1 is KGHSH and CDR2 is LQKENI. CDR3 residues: CASSNRRERIEAFF. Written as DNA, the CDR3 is TGTGCCAGCTCTAACCGACGGGAACGAATTGAAGCTTTCTTT.

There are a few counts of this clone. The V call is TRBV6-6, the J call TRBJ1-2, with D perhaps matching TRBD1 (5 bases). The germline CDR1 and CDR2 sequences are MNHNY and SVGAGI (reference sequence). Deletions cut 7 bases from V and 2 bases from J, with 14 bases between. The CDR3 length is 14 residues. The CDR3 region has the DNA TGTGCCAGCACGGGGGGATCACTAAACTATGGCTACACCTTC. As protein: CASTGGSLNYGYTF.

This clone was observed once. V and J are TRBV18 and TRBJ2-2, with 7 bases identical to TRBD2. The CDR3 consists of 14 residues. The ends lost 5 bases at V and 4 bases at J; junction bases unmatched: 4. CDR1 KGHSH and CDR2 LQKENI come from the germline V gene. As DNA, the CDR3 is TGTGCCAGCTCAGGAGCGGGACCCACCGGGGAGCTGTTTTTT. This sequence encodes CASSGAGPTGELFF. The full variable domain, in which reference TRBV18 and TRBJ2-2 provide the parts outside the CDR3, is NAGVMQNPRHLVRRRGQEARLRCSPMKGHSHVYWYRQLPEEGLKFMVYLQKENIIDESGMPKERFSAEFPKEGPSILRIQQVVRGDSAAYFCASSGAGPTGELFFGEGSRLTVL.

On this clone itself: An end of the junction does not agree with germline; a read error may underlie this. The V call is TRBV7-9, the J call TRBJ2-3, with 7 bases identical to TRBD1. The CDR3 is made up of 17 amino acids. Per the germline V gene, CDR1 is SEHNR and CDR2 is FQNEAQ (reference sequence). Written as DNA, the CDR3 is TGTTCCAGCAGCCCCAAGATAGACAGGGAAAGCACAGATACGCAGTATTTT. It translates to CSSSPKIDRESTDTQYF.

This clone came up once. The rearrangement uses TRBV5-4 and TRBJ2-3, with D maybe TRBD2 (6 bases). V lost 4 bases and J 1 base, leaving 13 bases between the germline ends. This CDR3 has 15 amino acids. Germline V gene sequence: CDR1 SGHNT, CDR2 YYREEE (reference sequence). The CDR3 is CASSPAGPGTDTQYF. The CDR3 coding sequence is TGTGCCAGCAGCCCGGCGGGACCGGGCACAGATACGCAGTATTTT.

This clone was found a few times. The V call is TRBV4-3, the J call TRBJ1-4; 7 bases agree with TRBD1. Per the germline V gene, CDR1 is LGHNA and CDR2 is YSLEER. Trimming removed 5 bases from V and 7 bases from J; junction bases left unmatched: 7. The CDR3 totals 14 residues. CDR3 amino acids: CASSSEQGSEKLFF. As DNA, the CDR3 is TGCGCCAGCAGCTCAGAACAGGGGAGTGAAAAACTGTTTTTT.

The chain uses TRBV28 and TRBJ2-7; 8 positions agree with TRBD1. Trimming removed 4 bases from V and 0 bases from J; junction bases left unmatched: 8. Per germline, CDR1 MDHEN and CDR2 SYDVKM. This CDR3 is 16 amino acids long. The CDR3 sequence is CASSSPGQGLSYEQYF. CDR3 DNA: TGTGCCAGCAGTTCCCCTGGACAGGGTCTCTCCTACGAGCAGTACTTC.

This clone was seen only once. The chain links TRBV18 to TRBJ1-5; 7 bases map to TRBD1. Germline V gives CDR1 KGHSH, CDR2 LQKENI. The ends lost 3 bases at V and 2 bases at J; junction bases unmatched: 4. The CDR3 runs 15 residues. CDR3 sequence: CASSPNTGGNQPQHF. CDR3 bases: TGTGCCAGCTCACCCAACACAGGGGGCAATCAGCCCCAGCATTTT.

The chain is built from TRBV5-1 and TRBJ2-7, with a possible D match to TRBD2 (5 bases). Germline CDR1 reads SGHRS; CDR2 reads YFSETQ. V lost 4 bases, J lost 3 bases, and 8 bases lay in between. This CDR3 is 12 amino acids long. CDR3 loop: CASSHGNYEQYF. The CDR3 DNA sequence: TGCGCCAGCAGCCACGGGAACTACGAGCAGTACTTC.